This is a list of T cell receptor beta chains from one sample in a study of T cells in Graves' hyperthyroidism and ophthalmopathy. TCRdb re-called the multiplex PCR reads through MiXCR, storing one row per CDR3 protein. The sample lists around 180,000 distinct CDR3 sequences, over 15% seen once, with 25% to 30% in the top ten. Source material: blood. These receptors all come from a woman between 50 and 59 years old with Graves' hyperthyroidism. Both conserved end residues are part of each CDR3. Each record gives: J gene, D gene, V gene, clone size, CDR3 protein, CDR3 DNA. The D gene is left open where the match is weak. Not every row has a clone size; where given, it reads once, few, many or a size class.

TRBJ2-1 TRBD2 TRBV9 many CASDTSGYNEQFF TGTGCCAGCGATACTAGCGGATACAATGAGCAGTTCTTC
TRBJ2-2 TRBD1 TRBV6-4 few CASSREGGLELFF TGTGCCAGCAGCCGTGAAGGGGGCTTGGAGCTGTTTTTT
TRBJ2-3 . TRBV29-1 many CSVEMRRVGTDTQYF TGCAGCGTTGAAATGAGGCGAGTGGGCACAGATACGCAGTATTTT
TRBJ2-3 TRBD1 TRBV5-1 few CASSLAWVAGGWDTQYF TGCGCCAGCAGCTTGGCCTGGGTTGCAGGGGGCTGGGATACGCAGTATTTT
TRBJ1-2 TRBD1 TRBV7-6 few CASSFDQTGFYGYTF TGTGCCAGCAGCTTCGACCAGACAGGGTTCTATGGCTACACCTTC
TRBJ2-1 TRBD2 TRBV7-3 many CASSLMVSGGPSYNEQFF TGTGCCAGCAGCTTAATGGTTAGCGGGGGCCCCTCCTACAATGAGCAGTTCTTC
TRBJ1-1 . TRBV11-2 medium-sized CAVTPKGPEAFF TGTGCCGTCACCCCTAAGGGACCTGAAGCTTTCTTT
TRBJ1-1 TRBD1 TRBV29-1 many CSAIPTGDTEAFF TGCAGCGCCATACCGACAGGGGACACTGAAGCTTTCTTT
TRBJ1-4 TRBD1 TRBV6-2/TRBV6-3 many CASRSDRRLVKLFF TGTGCCAGCAGATCGGACAGGCGGCTGGTAAAACTGTTTTTT
TRBJ1-2 . TRBV12-3/TRBV12-4 many CASRPNRVGGYTF TGTGCCAGCAGGCCCAACAGGGTGGGCGGCTACACCTTC
TRBJ2-7 . TRBV4-1 . CASSQASGQSYEQYF TGCGCCAGCAGCCAAGCTTCTGGCCAATCCTACGAGCAGTACTTC
TRBJ2-7 TRBD2 TRBV7-2 . CASNLGGGDDEQYF TGTGCCAGCAATCTTGGCGGGGGGGACGACGAGCAGTACTTC
TRBJ1-6 . TRBV6-2/TRBV6-3 many CASSYSSWAGNSPLHF TGTGCCAGCAGTTACTCTTCGTGGGCAGGGAATTCACCCCTCCACTTT
TRBJ2-3 TRBD1 TRBV29-1 many CSVTGSGTDTQYF TGCAGCGTGACAGGGAGCGGCACAGATACGCAGTATTTT
TRBJ1-4 . TRBV27 few CASSDHPQGIQGPEKLFF TGTGCCAGCAGTGATCATCCTCAGGGTATACAGGGTCCGGAAAAACTGTTTTTT
TRBJ2-2 . TRBV20-1 many CSARVRANTGELFF TGCAGTGCTAGAGTCAGGGCCAACACCGGGGAGCTGTTTTTT
TRBJ1-6 . TRBV6-4 many CASSDSGGTPLHF TGTGCCAGCAGTGACTCGGGGGGTACACCCCTCCACTTT
TRBJ2-3 . TRBV12-3/TRBV12-4 many CASSPRLITDTQYF TGTGCCAGCAGTCCCCGTTTAATTACAGATACGCAGTATTTT
TRBJ2-7 . TRBV19 many CASSLGGPRYEQYF TGTGCCAGTTCGTTAGGAGGGCCCCGCTACGAGCAGTACTTC
TRBJ2-7 TRBD1 TRBV28 many CASSLGRGNSYEQYF TGTGCCAGCAGTTTGGGCAGGGGGAACTCCTACGAGCAGTACTTC
TRBJ2-7 TRBD1 TRBV12-3/TRBV12-4 few CASSFRTGSSEQYF TGTGCCAGCAGTTTTCGGACAGGGTCAAGCGAGCAGTACTTC
TRBJ1-1 . TRBV5-1 many CASSLGGSDTEAFF TGTGCCAGCAGCTTGGGAGGGTCGGACACTGAAGCTTTCTTT
TRBJ2-2 . TRBV4-1 few CASCRGGPTGGELFF TGCGCCAGCTGTAGGGGGGGGCCCACCGGCGGGGAGCTGTTTTTT
TRBJ1-1 . TRBV7-9 many CASSLPPQAPEAFF TGTGCCAGCAGCTTACCCCCACAGGCTCCTGAAGCTTTCTTT
TRBJ1-3 . TRBV6-1 hyperexpanded CASLKHPGPGNTIYF TGTGCCAGCCTTAAACACCCAGGTCCTGGAAACACCATATATTTT
TRBJ2-2 . TRBV7-3 many CASSLTTSTGELFF TGTGCCAGCAGCTTAACTACGAGTACCGGGGAGCTGTTTTTT
TRBJ2-3 TRBD1 TRBV5-1 few CASSPQTGSTDTQYF TGCGCCAGCAGCCCCCAGACAGGGTCGACAGATACGCAGTATTTT
TRBJ1-4 . TRBV4-1 . CASSRGTSNEKLFF TGCGCCAGCAGCAGGGGGACATCTAATGAAAAACTGTTTTTT
TRBJ1-2 . TRBV3-1 many CASSLSSTGYGYTF TGTGCCAGCAGCCTATCTTCGACTGGCTATGGCTACACCTTC
TRBJ2-1 TRBD2 TRBV20-1 many CSAREVLAGEDYNEQFF TGCAGTGCTAGAGAGGTCCTAGCGGGGGAGGACTACAATGAGCAGTTCTTC
TRBJ1-1 . TRBV18 once CASSRPPSEAFF TGTGCCAGCTCACGGCCGCCCAGTGAAGCTTTCTTT
TRBJ2-7 . TRBV18 many CASSIDFPYEQYF TGTGCCAGCTCTATCGACTTTCCCTACGAGCAGTACTTC
TRBJ2-7 . TRBV2 many CASRTGLTYEQYF TGTGCCAGCAGGACAGGCCTAACCTACGAGCAGTACTTC
TRBJ1-2 TRBD1 TRBV6-5 many CASSYQQGDNYGYTF TGTGCCAGCAGTTACCAACAGGGGGATAACTATGGCTACACCTTC
TRBJ1-1 . TRBV7-9 . CASSLGDPRGIEAFF TGTGCCAGCAGCTTAGGGGACCCTAGGGGGATTGAAGCTTTCTTT
TRBJ1-2 . TRBV7-9 many CASSLDSGMDGYTF TGTGCCAGCAGCTTAGATTCAGGGATGGACGGCTACACCTTC
TRBJ1-6 TRBD1 TRBV19 many CASRTTGRSDSPLHF TGTGCCAGTAGAACGACAGGGAGAAGTGATTCACCCCTCCACTTT
TRBJ2-1 TRBD1 TRBV13 . CASSLEGAGDNEQFF TGTGCCAGCAGCTTAGAGGGGGCTGGCGACAATGAGCAGTTCTTC
TRBJ2-5 . TRBV3-1 many CASSQPRLGETQYF TGTGCCAGCAGCCAACCCCGGTTAGGGGAGACCCAGTACTTC
TRBJ1-5 . TRBV7-8 many CASSLGGGGPNQPQHF TGTGCCAGCAGCTTAGGCGGGGGGGGTCCTAATCAGCCCCAGCATTTT
TRBJ1-2 . TRBV2 many CASRQGGNYGYTF TGTGCCAGCAGACAGGGAGGCAACTATGGCTACACCTTC
TRBJ2-5 TRBD2 TRBV2 many CASSDVTGGPETQYF TGTGCCAGCAGTGACGTAACGGGGGGGCCAGAGACCCAGTACTTC
TRBJ2-6 . TRBV6-1 few CASRGYTSSGANVLTF TGTGCCAGCAGGGGATACACTAGCTCTGGGGCCAACGTCCTGACTTTC
TRBJ1-2 . TRBV27 many CASAPIGQTNYGYTF TGTGCCAGCGCGCCGATTGGGCAGACTAACTATGGCTACACCTTC
TRBJ2-7 . TRBV7-9 many CASSPAAAYEQYF TGTGCCAGCAGCCCTGCGGCTGCCTACGAGCAGTACTTC
TRBJ2-2 TRBD2 TRBV6-1 . CASGVLAGASGELFF TGTGCCAGCGGCGTACTAGCGGGGGCCTCCGGGGAGCTGTTTTTT
TRBJ2-7 TRBD1 TRBV7-6 many CASSSRQGLDEQYF TGTGCCAGCAGCTCTAGACAGGGTTTGGACGAGCAGTACTTC